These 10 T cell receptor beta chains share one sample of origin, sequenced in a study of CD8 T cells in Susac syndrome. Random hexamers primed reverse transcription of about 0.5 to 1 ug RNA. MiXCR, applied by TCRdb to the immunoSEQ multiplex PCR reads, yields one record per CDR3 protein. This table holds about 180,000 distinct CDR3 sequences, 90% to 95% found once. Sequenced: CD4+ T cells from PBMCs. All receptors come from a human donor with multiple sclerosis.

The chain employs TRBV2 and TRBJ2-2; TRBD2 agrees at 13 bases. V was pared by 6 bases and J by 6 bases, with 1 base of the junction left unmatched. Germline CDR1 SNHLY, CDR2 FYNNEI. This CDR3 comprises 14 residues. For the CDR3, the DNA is TGTGCCAGCAGGGGACTAGCGGGATCCGGGGAGCTGTTTTTT. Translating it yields CASRGLAGSGELFF. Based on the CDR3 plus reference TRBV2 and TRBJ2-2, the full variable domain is EPEVTQTPSHQVTQMGQEVILRCVPISNHLYFYWYRQILGQKVEFLVSFYNNEISEKSEIFDDQFSVERPDGSNFTLKIRSTKLEDSAMYFCASRGLAGSGELFFGEGSRLTVL.

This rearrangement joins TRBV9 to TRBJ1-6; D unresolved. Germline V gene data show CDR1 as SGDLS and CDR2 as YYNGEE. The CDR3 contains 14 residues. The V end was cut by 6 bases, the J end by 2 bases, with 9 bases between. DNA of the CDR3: TGTGCCAGCAACTCCGGGGCCTATAATTCACCCCTCCACTTT. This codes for CASNSGAYNSPLHF.

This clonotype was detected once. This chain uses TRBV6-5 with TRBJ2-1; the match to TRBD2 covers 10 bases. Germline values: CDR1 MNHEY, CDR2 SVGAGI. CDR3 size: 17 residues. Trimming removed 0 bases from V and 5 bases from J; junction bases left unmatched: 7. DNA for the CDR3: TGTGCCAGCAGTTACTCGAGTTCACTAGCGGGGAACAATGAGCAGTTCTTC. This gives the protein CASSYSSSLAGNNEQFF.

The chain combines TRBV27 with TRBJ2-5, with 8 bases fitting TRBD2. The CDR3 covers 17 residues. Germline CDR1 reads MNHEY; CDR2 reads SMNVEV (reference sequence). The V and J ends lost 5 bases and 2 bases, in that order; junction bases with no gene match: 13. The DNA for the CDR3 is TGTGCCAGCAGTCCCTTGCGGATCGGCGGGGGGCAAGAGACCCAGTACTTC. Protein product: CASSPLRIGGGQETQYF.

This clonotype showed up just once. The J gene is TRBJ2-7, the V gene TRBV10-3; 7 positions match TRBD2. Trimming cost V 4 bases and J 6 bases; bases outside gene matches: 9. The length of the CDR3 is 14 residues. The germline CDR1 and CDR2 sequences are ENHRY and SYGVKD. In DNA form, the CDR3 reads TGTGCCATCAGTGTTGGGGGGGGAGGGACCGAGCAGTACTTC. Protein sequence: CAISVGGGGTEQYF.

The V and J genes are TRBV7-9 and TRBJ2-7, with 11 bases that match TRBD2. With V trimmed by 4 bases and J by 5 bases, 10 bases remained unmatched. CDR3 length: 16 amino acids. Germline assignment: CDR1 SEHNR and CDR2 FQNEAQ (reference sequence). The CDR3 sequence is CASSYRRLAGIHEQYF. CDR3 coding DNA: TGTGCCAGCAGCTACAGGCGACTAGCGGGGATCCACGAGCAGTACTTC.

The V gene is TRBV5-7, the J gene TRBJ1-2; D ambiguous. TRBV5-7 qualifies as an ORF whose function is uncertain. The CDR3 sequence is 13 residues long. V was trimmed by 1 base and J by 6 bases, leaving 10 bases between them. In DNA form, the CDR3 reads TGTGCCAGCAGCTTGTCCGGGGATCATGGCTACACCTTC. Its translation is CASSLSGDHGYTF.

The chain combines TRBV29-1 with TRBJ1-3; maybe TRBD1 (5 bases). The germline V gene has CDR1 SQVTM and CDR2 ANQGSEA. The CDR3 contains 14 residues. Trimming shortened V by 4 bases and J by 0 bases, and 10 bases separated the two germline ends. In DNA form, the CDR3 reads TGCAGCGTTGCGGGGGGTTTCTCTGGAAACACCATATATTTT. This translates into CSVAGGFSGNTIYF.

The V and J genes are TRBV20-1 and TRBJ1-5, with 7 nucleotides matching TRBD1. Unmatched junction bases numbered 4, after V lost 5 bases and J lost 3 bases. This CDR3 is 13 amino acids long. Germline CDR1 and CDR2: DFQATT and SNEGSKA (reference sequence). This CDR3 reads CSALTGSNQPQHF. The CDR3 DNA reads TGCAGTGCTCTGACAGGGTCCAATCAGCCCCAGCATTTT.

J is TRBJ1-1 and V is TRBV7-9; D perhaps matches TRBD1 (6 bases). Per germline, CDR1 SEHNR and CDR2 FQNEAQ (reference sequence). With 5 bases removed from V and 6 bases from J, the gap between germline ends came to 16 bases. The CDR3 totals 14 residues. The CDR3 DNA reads TGTGCCAGCAGCCCTACGGGACAAGAAGCTGAAGCTTTCTTT. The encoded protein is CASSPTGQEAEAFF.